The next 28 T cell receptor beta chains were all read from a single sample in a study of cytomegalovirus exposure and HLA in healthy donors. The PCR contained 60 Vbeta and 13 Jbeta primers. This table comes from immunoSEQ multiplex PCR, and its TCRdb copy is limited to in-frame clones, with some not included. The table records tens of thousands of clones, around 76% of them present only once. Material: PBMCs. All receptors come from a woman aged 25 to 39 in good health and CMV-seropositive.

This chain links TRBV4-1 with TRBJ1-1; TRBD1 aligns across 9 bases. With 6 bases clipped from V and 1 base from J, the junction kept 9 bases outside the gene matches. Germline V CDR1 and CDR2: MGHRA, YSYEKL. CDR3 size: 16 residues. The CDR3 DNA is TGCGCCAGCAGTCTGACAGGGGGTAGGAAGAACACTGAAGCTTTCTTT. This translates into CASSLTGGRKNTEAFF.

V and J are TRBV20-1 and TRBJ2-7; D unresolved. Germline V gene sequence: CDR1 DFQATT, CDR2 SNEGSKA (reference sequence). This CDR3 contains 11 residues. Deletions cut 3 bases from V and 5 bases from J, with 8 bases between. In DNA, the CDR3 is TGCAGTGCTAGTGAGCCCCACGAGCAGTACTTC. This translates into CSASEPHEQYF.

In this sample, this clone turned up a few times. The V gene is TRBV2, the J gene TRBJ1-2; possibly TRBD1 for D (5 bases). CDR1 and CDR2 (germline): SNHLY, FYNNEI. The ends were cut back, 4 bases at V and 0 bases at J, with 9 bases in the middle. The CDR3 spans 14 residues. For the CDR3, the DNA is TGTGCCAGCAGTGGGACATTACCTAACTATGGCTACACCTTC. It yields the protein CASSGTLPNYGYTF. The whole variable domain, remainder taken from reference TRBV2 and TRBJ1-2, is EPEVTQTPSHQVTQMGQEVILRCVPISNHLYFYWYRQILGQKVEFLVSFYNNEISEKSEIFDDQFSVERPDGSNFTLKIRSTKLEDSAMYFCASSGTLPNYGYTFGSGTRLTVV.

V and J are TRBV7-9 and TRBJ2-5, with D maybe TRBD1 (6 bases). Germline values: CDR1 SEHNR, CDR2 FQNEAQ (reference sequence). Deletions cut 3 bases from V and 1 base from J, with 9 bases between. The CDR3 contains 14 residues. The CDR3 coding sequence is TGTGCCAGCAGCTTCCGGACAGCCCAAGAGACCCAGTACTTC. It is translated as CASSFRTAQETQYF.

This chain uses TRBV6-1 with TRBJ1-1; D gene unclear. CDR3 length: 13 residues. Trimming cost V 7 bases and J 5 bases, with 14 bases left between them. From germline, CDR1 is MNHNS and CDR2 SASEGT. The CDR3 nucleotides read TGTGCCAGCATTAACACCGCCCTTACTGAAGCTTTCTTT. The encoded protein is CASINTALTEAFF.

The CDR3 spells CASSESGLAVYNEQFF. CDR3 nucleotides: TGCGCCAGCAGTGAGTCGGGACTAGCGGTCTACAATGAGCAGTTCTTC. The V gene is TRBV10-2, the J gene TRBJ2-1; 11 bases match TRBD2. The CDR3 length is 16 residues. V dropped 0 bases and J dropped 3; count of bases not matched to a gene: 1. CDR1 WSHSY and CDR2 SAAADI come from the germline V gene.

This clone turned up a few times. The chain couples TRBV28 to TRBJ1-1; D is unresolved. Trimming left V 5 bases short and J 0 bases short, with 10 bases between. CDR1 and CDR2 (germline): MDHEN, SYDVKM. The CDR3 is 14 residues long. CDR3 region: CASSPQFMNTEAFF. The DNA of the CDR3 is TGTGCCAGCAGTCCCCAATTCATGAACACTGAAGCTTTCTTT.

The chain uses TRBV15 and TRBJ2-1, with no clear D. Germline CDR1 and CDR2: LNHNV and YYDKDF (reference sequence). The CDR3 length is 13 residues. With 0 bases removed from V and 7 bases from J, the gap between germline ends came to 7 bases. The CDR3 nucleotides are TGTGCCACCAGCAGAGAAGCTGGTAATGAGCAGTTCTTC. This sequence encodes CATSREAGNEQFF. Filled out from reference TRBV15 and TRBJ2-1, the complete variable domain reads DAMVIQNPRYQVTQFGKPVTLSCSQTLNHNVMYWYQQKSSQAPKLLFHYYDKDFNNEADTPDNFQSRRPNTSFCFLDIRSPGLGDTAMYLCATSREAGNEQFFGPGTRLTVL.

The CDR3 loop is CATSRGWGGQETQYF. The CDR3 region has the DNA TGTGCCACCAGCAGAGGATGGGGGGGGCAAGAGACCCAGTACTTC. The chain has TRBV15 and TRBJ2-5, with TRBD2 identical over 7 bases. Looked up from germline, CDR1 is LNHNV and CDR2 is YYDKDF (reference sequence). The CDR3 consists of 15 residues. V gave up 1 base and J gave up 2 bases; unmatched junction bases: 4.

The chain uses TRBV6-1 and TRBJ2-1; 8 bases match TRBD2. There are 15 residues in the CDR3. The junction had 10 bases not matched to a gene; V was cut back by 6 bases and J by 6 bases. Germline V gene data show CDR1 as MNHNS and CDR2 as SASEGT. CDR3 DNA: TGTGCCAGCAGCGGGGGGGGCCAAGGGTCCAATGAGCAGTTCTTC. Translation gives CASSGGGQGSNEQFF.

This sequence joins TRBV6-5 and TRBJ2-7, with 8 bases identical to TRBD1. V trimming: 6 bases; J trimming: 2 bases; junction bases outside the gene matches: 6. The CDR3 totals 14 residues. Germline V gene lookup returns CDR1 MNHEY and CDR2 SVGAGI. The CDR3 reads CASSRTGYPYEQYF. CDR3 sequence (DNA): TGTGCCAGCAGCAGGACAGGGTATCCCTACGAGCAGTACTTC.

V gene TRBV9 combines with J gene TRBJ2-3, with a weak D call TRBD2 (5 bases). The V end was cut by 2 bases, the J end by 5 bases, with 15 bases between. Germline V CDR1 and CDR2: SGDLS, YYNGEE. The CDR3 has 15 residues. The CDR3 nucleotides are TGTGCCAGCAGCGTGGGATTAGCGAGAGGAGATACGCAGTATTTT. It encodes CASSVGLARGDTQYF.

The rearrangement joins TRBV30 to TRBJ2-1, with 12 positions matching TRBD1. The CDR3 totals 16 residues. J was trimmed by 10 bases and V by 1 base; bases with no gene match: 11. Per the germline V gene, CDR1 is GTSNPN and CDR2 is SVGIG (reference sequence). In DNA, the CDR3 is TGTGCCTGGAGTGCGACGGGACAGGGGGCGCGATTCGAGCAGTTCTTC. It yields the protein CAWSATGQGARFEQFF. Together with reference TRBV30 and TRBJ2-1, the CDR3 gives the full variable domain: SQTIHQWPATLVQPVGSPLSLECTVEGTSNPNLYWYRQAAGRGLQLLFYSVGIGQISSEVPQNLSASRPQDRQFILSSKKLLLSDSGFYLCAWSATGQGARFEQFFGPGTRLTVL.

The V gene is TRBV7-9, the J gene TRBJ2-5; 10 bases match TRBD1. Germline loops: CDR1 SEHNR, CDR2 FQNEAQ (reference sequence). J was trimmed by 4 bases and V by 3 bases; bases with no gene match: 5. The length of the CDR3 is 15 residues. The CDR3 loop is CASSFSGTGAETQYF. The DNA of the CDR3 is TGTGCCAGCAGCTTCTCCGGGACAGGGGCAGAGACCCAGTACTTC.

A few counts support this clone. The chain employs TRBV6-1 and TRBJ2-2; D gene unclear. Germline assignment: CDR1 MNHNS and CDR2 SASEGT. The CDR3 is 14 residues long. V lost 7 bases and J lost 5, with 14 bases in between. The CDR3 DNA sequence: TGTGCCAGCAAGACTTCTCCCCAGACCGGGGAGCTGTTTTTT. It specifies CASKTSPQTGELFF.

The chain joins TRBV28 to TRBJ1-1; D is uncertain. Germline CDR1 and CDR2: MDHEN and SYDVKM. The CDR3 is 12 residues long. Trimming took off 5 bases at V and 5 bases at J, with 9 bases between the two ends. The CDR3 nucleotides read TGTGCCAGCAGTCCCCGGGATACTGAAGCTTTCTTT. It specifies CASSPRDTEAFF.

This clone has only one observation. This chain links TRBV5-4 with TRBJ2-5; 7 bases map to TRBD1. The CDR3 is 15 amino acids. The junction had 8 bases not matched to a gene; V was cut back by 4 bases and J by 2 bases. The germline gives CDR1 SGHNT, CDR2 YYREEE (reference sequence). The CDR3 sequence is CASSGPGQRQETQYF. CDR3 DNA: TGTGCCAGCAGCGGCCCGGGACAGAGGCAAGAGACCCAGTACTTC.

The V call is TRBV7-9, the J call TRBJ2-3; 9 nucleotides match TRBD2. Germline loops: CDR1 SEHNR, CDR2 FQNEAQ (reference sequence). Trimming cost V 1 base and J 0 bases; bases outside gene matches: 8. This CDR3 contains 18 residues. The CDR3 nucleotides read TGTGCCAGCAGCTTAGGAGAGTGGCTAGCGGGGAGCACAGATACGCAGTATTTT. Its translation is CASSLGEWLAGSTDTQYF.

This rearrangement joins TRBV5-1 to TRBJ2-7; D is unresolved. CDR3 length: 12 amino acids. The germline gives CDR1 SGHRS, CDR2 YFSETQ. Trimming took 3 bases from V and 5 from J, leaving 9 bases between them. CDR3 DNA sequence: TGCGCCAGCAGCTCCCCCAGCGACGAGCAGTACTTC. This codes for CASSSPSDEQYF.

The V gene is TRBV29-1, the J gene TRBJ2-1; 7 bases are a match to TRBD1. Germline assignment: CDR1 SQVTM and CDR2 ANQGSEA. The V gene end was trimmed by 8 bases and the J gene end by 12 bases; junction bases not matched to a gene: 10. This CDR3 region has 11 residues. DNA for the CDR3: TGCAGCATACCTCAGGGGGTTGGGCAGTTCTTC. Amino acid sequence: CSIPQGVGQFF.

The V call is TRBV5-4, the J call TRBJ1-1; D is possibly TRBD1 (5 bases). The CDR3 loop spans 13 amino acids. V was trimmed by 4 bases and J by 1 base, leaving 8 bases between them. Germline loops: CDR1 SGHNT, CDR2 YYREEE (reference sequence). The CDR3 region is CASSPTANTEAFF. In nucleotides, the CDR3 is TGTGCCAGCAGCCCGACAGCGAACACTGAAGCTTTCTTT.

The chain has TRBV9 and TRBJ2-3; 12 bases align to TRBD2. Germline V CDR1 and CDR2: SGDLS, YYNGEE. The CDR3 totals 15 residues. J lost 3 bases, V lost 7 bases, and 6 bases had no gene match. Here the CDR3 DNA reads TGTGCCAGCGGATTGACTAGCGGGAGAACAGATACGCAGTATTTT. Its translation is CASGLTSGRTDTQYF.

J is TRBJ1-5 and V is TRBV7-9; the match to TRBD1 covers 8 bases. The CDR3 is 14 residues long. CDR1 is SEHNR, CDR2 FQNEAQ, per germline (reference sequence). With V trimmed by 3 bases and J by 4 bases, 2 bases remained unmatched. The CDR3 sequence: CASSFTGGNQPQHF. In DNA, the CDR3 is TGTGCCAGCAGCTTTACAGGGGGGAATCAGCCCCAGCATTTT.

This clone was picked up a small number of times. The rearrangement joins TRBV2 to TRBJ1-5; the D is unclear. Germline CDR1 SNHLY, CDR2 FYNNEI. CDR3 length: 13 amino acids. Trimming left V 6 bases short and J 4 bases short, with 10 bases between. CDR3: CASRGGRNQPQHF. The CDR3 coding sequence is TGTGCCAGCAGAGGTGGGCGAAATCAGCCCCAGCATTTT.

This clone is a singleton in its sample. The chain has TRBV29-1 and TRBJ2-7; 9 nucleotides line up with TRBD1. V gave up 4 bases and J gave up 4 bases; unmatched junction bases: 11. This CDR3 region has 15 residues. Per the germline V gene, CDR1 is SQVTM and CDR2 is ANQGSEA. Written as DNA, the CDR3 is TGCAGCGTTGTTGGCACCGGGACAGGGCCTTACGAGCAGTACTTC. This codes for CSVVGTGTGPYEQYF.

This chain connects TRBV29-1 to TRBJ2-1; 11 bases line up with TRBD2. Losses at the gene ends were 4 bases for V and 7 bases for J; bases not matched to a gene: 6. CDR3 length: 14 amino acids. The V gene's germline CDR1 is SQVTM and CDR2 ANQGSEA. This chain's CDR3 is CSVAPSGRKNEQFF. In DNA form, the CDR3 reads TGCAGCGTTGCACCTAGCGGGAGGAAAAATGAGCAGTTCTTC.

CDR3 region: CSANIPGQGNGYTF. In DNA, the CDR3 is TGCAGCGCTAACATACCGGGACAGGGCAATGGCTACACCTTC. The rearrangement joins TRBV29-1 to TRBJ1-2; TRBD1 agrees at 9 bases. V gave up 7 bases and J gave up 6 bases; unmatched junction bases: 12. Germline-derived CDR1 and CDR2 are SQVTM and ANQGSEA. This CDR3 spans 14 amino acids.

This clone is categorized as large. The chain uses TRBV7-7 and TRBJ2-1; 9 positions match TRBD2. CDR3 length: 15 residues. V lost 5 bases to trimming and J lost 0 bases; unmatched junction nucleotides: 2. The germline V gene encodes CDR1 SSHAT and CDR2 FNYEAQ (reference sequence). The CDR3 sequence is CASSGGLASYNEQFF. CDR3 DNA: TGTGCCAGCAGCGGGGGACTAGCCTCCTACAATGAGCAGTTCTTC.